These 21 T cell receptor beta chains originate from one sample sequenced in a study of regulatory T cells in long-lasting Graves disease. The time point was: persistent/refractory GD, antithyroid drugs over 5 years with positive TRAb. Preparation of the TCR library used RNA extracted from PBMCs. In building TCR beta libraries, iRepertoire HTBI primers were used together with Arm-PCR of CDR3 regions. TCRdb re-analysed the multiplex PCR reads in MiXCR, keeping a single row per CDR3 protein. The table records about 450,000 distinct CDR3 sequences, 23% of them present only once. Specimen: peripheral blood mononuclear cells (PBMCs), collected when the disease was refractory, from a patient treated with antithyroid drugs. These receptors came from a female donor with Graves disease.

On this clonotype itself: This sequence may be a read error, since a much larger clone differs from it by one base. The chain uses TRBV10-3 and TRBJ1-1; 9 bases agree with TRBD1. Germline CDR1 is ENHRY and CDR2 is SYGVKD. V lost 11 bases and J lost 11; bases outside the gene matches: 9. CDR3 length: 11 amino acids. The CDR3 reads CAAGTGLGAFF. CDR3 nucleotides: TGTGCCGCGGGGACAGGGCTGGGCGCTTTCTTT.

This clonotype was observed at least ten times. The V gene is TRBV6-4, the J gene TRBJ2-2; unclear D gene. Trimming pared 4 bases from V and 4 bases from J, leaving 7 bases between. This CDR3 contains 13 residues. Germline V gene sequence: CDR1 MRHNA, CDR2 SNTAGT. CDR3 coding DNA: TGTGCCAGCAGTGCAGCGAGCACCGGGGAGCTGTTTTTT. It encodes CASSAASTGELFF.

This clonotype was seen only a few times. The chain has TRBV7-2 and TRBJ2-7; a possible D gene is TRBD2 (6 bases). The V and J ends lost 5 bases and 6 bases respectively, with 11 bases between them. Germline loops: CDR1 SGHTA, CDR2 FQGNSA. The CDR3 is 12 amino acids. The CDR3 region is CASSTTSTEQYF. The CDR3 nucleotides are TGTGCCAGCAGCACAACTAGCACCGAGCAGTACTTC.

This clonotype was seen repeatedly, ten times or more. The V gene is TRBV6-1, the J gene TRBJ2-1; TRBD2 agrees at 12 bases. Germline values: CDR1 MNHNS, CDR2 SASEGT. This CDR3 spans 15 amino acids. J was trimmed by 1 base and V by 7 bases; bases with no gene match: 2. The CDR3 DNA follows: TGTGCCAGCAAACTAGCGGGAGGATCCTACAATGAGCAGTTCTTC. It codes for CASKLAGGSYNEQFF.

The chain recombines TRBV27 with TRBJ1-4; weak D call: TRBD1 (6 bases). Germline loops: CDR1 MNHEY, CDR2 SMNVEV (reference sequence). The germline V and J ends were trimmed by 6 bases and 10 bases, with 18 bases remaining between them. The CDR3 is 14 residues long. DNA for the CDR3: TGTGCCAGCAGGATCGGGGGACAAGGTTCAAAACTGTTTTTT. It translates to CASRIGGQGSKLFF.

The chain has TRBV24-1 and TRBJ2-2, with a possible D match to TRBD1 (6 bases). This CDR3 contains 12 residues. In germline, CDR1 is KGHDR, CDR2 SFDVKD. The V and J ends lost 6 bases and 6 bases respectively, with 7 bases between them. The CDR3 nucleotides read TGTGCCACCAGTCGGACAGCCGGGGAGCTGTTTTTT. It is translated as CATSRTAGELFF.

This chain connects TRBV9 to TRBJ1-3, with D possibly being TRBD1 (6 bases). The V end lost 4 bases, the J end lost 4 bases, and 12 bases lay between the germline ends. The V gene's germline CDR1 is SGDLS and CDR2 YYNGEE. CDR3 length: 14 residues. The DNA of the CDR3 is TGTGCCAGCAGCCCCCCTGGACAGGGAAACACCATATATTTT. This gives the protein CASSPPGQGNTIYF. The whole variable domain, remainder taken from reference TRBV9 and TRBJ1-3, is DSGVTQTPKHLITATGQRVTLRCSPRSGDLSVYWYQQSLDQGLQFLIQYYNGEERAKGNILERFSAQQFPDLHSELNLSSLELGDSALYFCASSPPGQGNTIYFGEGSWLTVV.

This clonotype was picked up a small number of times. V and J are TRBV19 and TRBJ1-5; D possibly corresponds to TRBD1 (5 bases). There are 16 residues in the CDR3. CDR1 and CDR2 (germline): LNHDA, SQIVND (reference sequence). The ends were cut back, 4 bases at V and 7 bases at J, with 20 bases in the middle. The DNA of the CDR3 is TGTGCCAGTAGTACTCCCGGACATCACATGAGGCAGCCCCAGCATTTT. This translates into CASSTPGHHMRQPQHF.

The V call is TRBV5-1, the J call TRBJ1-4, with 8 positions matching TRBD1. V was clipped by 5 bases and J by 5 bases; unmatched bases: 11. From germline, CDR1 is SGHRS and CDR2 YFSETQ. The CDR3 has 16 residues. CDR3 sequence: CASRYDPGQENEKLFF. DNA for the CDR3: TGCGCCAGCAGGTACGACCCGGGACAGGAGAATGAAAAACTGTTTTTT.

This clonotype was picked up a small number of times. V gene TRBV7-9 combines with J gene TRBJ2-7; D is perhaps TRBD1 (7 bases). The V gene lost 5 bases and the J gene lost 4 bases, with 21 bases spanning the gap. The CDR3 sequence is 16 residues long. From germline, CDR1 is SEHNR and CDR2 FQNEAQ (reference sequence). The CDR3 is CASSAGQSGRPYEQYF. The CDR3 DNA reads TGTGCCAGCAGCGCGGGACAGTCGGGGAGGCCATACGAGCAGTACTTC.

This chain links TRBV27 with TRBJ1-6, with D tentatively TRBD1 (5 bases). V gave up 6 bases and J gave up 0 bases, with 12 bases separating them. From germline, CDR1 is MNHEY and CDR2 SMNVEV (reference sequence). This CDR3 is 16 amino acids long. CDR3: CASRGRFLSYNSPLHF. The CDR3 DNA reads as TGTGCCAGCAGGGGACGGTTCCTCTCCTATAATTCACCCCTCCACTTT.

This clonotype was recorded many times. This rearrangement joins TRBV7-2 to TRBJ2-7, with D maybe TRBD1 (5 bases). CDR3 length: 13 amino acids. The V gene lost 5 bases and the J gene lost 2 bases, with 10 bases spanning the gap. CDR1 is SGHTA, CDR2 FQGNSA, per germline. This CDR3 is CASSLQGTYEQYF. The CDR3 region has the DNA TGTGCCAGCAGCCTCCAGGGAACCTACGAGCAGTACTTC.

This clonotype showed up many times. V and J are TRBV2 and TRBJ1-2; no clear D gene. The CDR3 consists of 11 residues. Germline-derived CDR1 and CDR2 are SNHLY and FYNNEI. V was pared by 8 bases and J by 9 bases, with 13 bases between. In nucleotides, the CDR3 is TGTGCCAGCGCCCGGACCGAGCGCTACACCTTC. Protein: CASARTERYTF.

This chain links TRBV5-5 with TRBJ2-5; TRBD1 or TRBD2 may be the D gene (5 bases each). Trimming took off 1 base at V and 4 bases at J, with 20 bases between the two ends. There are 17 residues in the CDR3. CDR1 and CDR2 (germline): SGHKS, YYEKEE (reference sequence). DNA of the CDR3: TGTGCCAGCAGCTTGAGGTTTGGGGGACCCACATCAGAGACCCAGTACTTC. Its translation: CASSLRFGGPTSETQYF. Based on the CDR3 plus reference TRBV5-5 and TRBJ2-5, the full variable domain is DAGVTQSPTHLIKTRGQQVTLRCSPISGHKSVSWYQQVLGQGPQFIFQYYEKEERGRGNFPDRFSARQFPNYSSELNVNALLLGDSALYLCASSLRFGGPTSETQYFGPGTRLLVL.

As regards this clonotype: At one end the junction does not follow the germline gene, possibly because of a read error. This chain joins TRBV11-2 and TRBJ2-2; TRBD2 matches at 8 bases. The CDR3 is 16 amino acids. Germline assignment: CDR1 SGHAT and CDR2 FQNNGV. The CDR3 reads CTSSPRTSFLAGELFF. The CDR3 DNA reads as TGTACCAGCAGCCCCCGGACTAGCTTTCTCGCCGGGGAGCTGTTTTTT.

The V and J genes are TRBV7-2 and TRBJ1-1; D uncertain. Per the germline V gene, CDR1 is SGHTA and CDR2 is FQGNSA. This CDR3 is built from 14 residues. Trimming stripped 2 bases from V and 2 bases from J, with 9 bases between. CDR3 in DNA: TGTGCCAGCAGCTTATTCAGAGTTAACACTGAAGCTTTCTTT. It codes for CASSLFRVNTEAFF. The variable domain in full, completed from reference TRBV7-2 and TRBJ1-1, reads GAGVSQSPSNKVTEKGKDVELRCDPISGHTALYWYRQSLGQGLEFLIYFQGNSAPDKSGLPSDRFSAERTGGSVSTLTIQRTQQEDSAVYLCASSLFRVNTEAFFGQGTRLTVV.

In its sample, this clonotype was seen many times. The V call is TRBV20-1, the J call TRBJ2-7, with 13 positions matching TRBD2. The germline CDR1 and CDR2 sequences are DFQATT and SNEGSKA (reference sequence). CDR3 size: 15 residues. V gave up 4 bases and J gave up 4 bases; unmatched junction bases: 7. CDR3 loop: CSANPPGLAGYEQYF. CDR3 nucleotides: TGCAGTGCTAACCCCCCGGGACTAGCGGGGTACGAGCAGTACTTC.

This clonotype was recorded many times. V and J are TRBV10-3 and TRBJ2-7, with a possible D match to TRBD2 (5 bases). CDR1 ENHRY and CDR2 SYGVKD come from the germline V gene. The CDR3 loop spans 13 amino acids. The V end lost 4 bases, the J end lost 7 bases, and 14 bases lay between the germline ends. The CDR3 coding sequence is TGTGCCATCAGTGGTAGCGATCCGGGGGAGCAGTACTTC. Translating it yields CAISGSDPGEQYF.

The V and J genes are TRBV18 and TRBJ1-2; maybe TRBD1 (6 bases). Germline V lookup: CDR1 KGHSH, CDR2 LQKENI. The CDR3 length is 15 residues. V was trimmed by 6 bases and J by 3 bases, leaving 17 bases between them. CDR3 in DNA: TGTGCCAGCTCCCCCCTGCGGGGGCTTCACTATGGCTACACCTTC. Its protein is CASSPLRGLHYGYTF.

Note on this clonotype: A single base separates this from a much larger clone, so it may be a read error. The CDR3 spells CASQPSPGRTKQEIQYF. The CDR3 bases are TGTGCCAGCCAGCCTTCGCCGGGACGGACGAAACAAGAGATCCAGTACTTC. This chain joins TRBV19 and TRBJ2-5; D possibly uses TRBD1 or TRBD2 (5 bases each). CDR3 length: 17 residues. Germline V gives CDR1 LNHDA, CDR2 SQIVND (reference sequence).

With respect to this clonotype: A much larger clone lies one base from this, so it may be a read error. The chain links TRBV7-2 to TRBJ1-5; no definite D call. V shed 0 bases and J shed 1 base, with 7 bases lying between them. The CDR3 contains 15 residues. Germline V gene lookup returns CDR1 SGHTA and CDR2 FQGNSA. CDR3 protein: CASSLARSSNQPQHF. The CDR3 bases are TGTGCCAGCAGCTTAGCCCGGAGCAGCAATCAGCCCCAGCATTTT.